This TCR beta chain was recovered during a study of shared clonotypes between healthy human individuals (dated by TCRdb to between 2020 and 2021). About the study as a whole: Three men and two women, aged 18 to 49 years, made up the cohort. Blood TCR repertoires of four to six healthy adults were deeply sequenced to estimate repertoire size and the extent of clonotype sharing between individuals. To increase sequencing depth and limit assay-specific biases, TCR repertoire library preparation and sequencing were carried out by different laboratories using diverse techniques. Between about 0.9 and 10 billion PBMCs per donor were obtained by leukapheresis.

A few counts support this clone. The antigen this receptor binds is unknown. The sample holds no much larger clone one base away, and base qualities are not on file. The donors were healthy, HIV-negative adults with no recently reported acute infections or vaccinations. All donors were Caucasian adults living in Nashville, Tennessee, USA. For unsorted samples, about 87 million PBMCs were counted, and genomic DNA was extracted using the QIAamp DNA Blood Mini kit. Blood was obtained by leukapheresis, after which PBMCs were separated by Ficoll-Histopaque density gradient centrifugation and cryopreserved in liquid nitrogen vapor phase. TCR CDR3 regions were amplified from genomic DNA by multiplex PCR using the deep immunoSEQ assay. For each cell subset, the extracted genomic DNA was distributed evenly across all wells of several immunoSEQ 96-well plates, and each plate served as one replicate. Each replicate PCR for unsorted PBMC received 250 to 300 ng genomic DNA, equal to tens of thousands of T cell genomes. Unsorted PBMC genomic DNA was sequenced across ten immunoSEQ deep assay plates. The purified libraries were quantified using a Qubit 3.0 fluorometer, sized with a Bioanalyzer 2100, and then quantified again using the KAPA Library Quantification kit. A separate single-read 150-cycle Illumina NextSeq 550 flow cell was used to sequence each immunoSEQ 96-well plate. In the source study's methods: The immunoSEQ output contained only junctional sequences without quality scores, so filtering could not match that applied to full-length reads. To assign V/J genes and CDR3, sequences were annotated against IMGT germline references using PyIR, a Python wrapper for IgBLAST v1.9. Reads were removed for weak V/J assignments (E-value above 1e-6), missing CDR3, stop codons, out-of-frame junctions, or ambiguous translated residues. A V3J clonotype was defined by an identical inferred V gene, J gene, and CDR3 amino acid sequence. The percentage overlap between two repertoires was calculated by dividing the number of shared unique clonotypes by the size of the smaller repertoire. Richness of each repertoire was evaluated using RTK rarefaction, the Chao1 estimator, and Recon v2.1 estimates of unobserved clonotypes. TCRdb stores this immuneACCESS table with in-frame sequences only. Part of the clones is absent; in the studies checked, under half of the shortfall reflects unresolved V genes, and no reason is known for the rest. V and J calls and clone size are given by that table; D and trimming were obtained from the DNA. Across this sample there are some 480,000 clones, with roughly 78% seen only once. In total, the top ten clones hold approximately 12% of the sample.

Beyond this particular receptor, the publication reports: The small number of donors limited the genetic and exposure-history diversity represented. Pairwise subsampling indicated that sequencing depth was expected to affect the degree of clonotype sharing among donors. Sampling was limited to blood, and TCR repertoires in tissue likely differ from TCR repertoires in blood.

This TCR was sampled from a woman in her 40s in good health. Some clones in this sample may be carry-over from other donors' samples. The sequencing input was PBMCs.

The DNA sequence reads TGTGCCAGCAGTGTAGCAGGTGGGGGGCAGTACTTC. Its coded protein is CASSVAGGGQYF. Recombination joined TRBV7-9 with TRBJ2-7; the D segment might be TRBD1 or TRBD2, since each matches 5 bases. CDR3 length: 12 amino acids, cysteine to phenylalanine. This entry keeps only the CDR3 DNA: 36 bases, framed from base 1. The CDR1 and CDR2 encoded by the germline V gene (reference sequence) are SEHNR and FQNEAQ. V is shortened by 6 bases, J by 9 bases, and the region joining them spans 15 bases.